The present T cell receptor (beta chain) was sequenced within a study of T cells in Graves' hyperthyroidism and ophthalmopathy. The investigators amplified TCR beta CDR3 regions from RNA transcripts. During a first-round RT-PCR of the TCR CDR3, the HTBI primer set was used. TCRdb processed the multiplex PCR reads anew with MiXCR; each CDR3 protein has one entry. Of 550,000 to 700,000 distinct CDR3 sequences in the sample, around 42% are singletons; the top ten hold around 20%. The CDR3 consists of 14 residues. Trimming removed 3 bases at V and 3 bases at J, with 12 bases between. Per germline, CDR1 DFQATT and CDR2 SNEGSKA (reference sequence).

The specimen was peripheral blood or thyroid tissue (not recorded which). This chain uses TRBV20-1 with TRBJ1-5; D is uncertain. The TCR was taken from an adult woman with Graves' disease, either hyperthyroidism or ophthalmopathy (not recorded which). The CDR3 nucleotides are TGCAGTGCTAGTAGAGACTCATACAATCAGCCCCAGCATTTT. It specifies CSASRDSYNQPQHF.